What follows describes a single T cell receptor (beta chain). Survey level was the resolution at which the v3.0 immunoSEQ assay ran. The method was immunoSEQ multiplex PCR; TCRdb's version includes in-frame clones alone and lacks a portion of them. The repertoire includes more than 11,000 clones, about 80% of them detected once, and about 19% sits in the top ten. The data are from a study of long-term antiretroviral therapy in people with HIV. CDR3 length: 17 amino acids. Germline CDR1 MDHEN, CDR2 SYDVKM. The J segment lost 3 bases and the V segment lost 5 bases, leaving 15 bases of the junction unmatched.

This receptor was taken from a man aged 35-49 years with HIV. Source: unsorted PBMCs, taken 1.3 years before starting antiretroviral therapy. The chain couples TRBV28 to TRBJ1-1; 7 nucleotides line up with TRBD1. CDR3 nucleotides: TGTGCCAGCAGTCCGACAGGGAGGGGCAAAAAGGACACTGAAGCTTTCTTT. Protein: CASSPTGRGKKDTEAFF.